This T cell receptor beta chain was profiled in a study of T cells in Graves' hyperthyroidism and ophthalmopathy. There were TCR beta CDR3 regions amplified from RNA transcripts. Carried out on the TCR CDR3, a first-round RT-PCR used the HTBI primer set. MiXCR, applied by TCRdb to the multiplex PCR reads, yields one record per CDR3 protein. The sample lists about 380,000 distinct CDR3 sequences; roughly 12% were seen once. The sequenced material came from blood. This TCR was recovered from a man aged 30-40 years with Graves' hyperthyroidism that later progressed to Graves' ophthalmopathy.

DNA of the CDR3: TGCGCCAGCAGCCATTCGTGGGACAGGACCTACGAGCAGTACTTC. It yields the protein CASSHSWDRTYEQYF. The rearrangement links TRBV4-1 to TRBJ2-7, with 8 positions matching TRBD1. This CDR3 is 15 amino acids long. Unmatched junction bases numbered 6, after V lost 3 bases and J lost 2 bases. The germline V gene has CDR1 MGHRA and CDR2 YSYEKL.